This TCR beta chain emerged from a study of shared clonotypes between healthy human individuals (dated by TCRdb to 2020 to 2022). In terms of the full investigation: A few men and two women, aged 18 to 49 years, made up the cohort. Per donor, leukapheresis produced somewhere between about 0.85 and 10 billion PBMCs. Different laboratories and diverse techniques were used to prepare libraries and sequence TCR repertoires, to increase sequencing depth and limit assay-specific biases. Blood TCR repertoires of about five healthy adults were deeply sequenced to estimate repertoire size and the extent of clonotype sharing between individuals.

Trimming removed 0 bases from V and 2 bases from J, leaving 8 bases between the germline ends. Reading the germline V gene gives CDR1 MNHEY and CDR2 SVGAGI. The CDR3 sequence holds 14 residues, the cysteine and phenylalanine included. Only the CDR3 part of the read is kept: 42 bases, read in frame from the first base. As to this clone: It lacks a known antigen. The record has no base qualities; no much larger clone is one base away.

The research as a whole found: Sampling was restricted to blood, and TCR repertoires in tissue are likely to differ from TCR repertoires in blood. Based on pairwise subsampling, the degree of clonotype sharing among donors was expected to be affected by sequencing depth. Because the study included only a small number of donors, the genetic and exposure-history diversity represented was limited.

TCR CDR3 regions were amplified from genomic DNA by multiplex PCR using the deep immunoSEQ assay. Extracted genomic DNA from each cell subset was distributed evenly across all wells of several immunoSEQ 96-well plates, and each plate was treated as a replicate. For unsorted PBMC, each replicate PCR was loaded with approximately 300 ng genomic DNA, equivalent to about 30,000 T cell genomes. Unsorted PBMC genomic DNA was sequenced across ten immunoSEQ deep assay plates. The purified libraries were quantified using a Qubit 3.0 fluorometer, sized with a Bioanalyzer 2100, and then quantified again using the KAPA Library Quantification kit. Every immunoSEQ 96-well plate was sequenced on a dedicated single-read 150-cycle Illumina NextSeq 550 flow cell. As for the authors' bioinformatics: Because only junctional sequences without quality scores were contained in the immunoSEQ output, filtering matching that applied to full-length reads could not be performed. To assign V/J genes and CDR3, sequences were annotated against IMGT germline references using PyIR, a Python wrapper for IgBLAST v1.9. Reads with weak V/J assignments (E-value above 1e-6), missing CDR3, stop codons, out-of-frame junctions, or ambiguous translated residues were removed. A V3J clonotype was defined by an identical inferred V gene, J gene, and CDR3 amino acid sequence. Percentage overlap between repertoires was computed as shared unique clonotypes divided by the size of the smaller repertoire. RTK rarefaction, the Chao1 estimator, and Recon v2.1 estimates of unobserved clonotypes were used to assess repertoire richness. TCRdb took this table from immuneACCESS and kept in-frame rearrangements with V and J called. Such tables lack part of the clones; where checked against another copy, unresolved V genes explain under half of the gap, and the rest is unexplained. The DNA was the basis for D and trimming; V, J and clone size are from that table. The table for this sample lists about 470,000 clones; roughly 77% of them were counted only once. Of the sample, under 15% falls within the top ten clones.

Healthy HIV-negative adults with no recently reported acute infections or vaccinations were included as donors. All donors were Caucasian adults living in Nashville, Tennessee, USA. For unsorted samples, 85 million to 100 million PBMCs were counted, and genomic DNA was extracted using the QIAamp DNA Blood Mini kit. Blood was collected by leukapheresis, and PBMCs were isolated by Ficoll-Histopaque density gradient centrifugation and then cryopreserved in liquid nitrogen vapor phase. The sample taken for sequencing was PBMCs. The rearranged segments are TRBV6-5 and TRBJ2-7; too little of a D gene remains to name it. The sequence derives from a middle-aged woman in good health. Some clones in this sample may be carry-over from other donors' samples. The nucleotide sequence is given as TGTGCCAGCAGTTACTCGGCTTCCACCTACGAGCAGTACTTC. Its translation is CASSYSASTYEQYF.